These 7 T cell receptor beta chains were all obtained from the same sample, sequenced in a study of identical twins. TCRdb re-called the 5' RACE reads with MiXCR, one entry per CDR3 protein. The sample consists of under 800,000 distinct CDR3 sequences, 21% of them appearing once. These same data were also listed under a study on T cells expressing NK-cell markers.

Source material: PBMCs. These receptors were collected from a woman between 18 and 30 years old in good health.

There are a few counts of this clonotype. At one of its ends the junction is not consistent with the germline gene, which may arise from a read error. The chain has TRBV7-8 and TRBJ2-2; 11 bases line up with TRBD2. Germline V gene lookup returns CDR1 SGHVS and CDR2 FQNEAQ. The CDR3 covers 16 residues. CDR3 region: CASSIAGGPQAKELFF. The CDR3 DNA follows: TGTGCCAGCAGCATAGCGGGAGGGCCCCAGGCGAAGGAGCTGTTTTTT.

This clonotype was seen a handful of times. In nucleotides, the CDR3 is TGTGCCAGCAGCCCACCGATGGTTACGCAGTATTTT. Protein product: CASSPPMVTQYF. The rearrangement links TRBV25-1 to TRBJ2-3; D not resolved. CDR1 and CDR2 from the germline V gene are MGHDK and SYGVNS. The CDR3 has 12 residues. Trimming cost V 6 bases and J 8 bases, with 12 bases left between them.

The CDR3 sequence: CASIRGQGGTDTQYF. CDR3 coding DNA: TGTGCCAGCATCCGCGGACAGGGAGGCACAGATACGCAGTATTTT. The V call is TRBV9, the J call TRBJ2-3; 8 bases line up with TRBD1. The CDR3 has 15 residues. Trimming cost V 6 bases and J 1 base; bases outside gene matches: 7. The germline CDR1 and CDR2 sequences are SGDLS and YYNGEE.

This clonotype was counted at least ten times. The chain couples TRBV11-2 to TRBJ2-6; D remains unclear. Germline CDR1 SGHAT, CDR2 FQNNGV. CDR3 length: 15 residues. Between the trimmed V and J ends, which lost 1 base and 1 base, there was a span of 5 bases. The CDR3, as DNA: TGTGCCAGCAGCTTAGGGCCTTCTGGGGCCAACGTCCTGACTTTC. Translating it yields CASSLGPSGANVLTF.

This sequence joins TRBV29-1 and TRBJ2-1; 7 nucleotides align to TRBD2. The CDR3 covers 15 residues. V shed 4 bases and J 0 bases; nucleotides not matched to a gene: 6. The germline CDR1 and CDR2 sequences are SQVTM and ANQGSEA. For the CDR3, the DNA is TGCAGCGTTGTTCCTTCGGGGGGCTCCTACAATGAGCAGTTCTTC. Translation: CSVVPSGGSYNEQFF.

V and J are TRBV27 and TRBJ2-1; D may be TRBD2 (5 bases). V was pared by 5 bases and J by 4 bases, with 9 bases between. The germline V gene encodes CDR1 MNHEY and CDR2 SMNVEV (reference sequence). The CDR3 has 13 residues. DNA of the CDR3: TGTGCCAGCAGTGTTTGGGAGTACAATGAGCAGTTCTTC. Translating gives CASSVWEYNEQFF.

This clonotype came up many times. The V and J genes are TRBV27 and TRBJ2-2; a weak D match, TRBD1 (5 bases). Looked up from germline, CDR1 is MNHEY and CDR2 is SMNVEV (reference sequence). The V end lost 3 bases, the J end lost 2 bases, and 7 bases lay between the germline ends. This CDR3 comprises 14 residues. The DNA for the CDR3 is TGTGCCAGCAGTTTTCAGGGAAACACCGGGGAGCTGTTTTTT. It codes for CASSFQGNTGELFF.